This record looks at one TCR beta chain sequence and its context. This sample was taken from a study of control samples from healthy donors and cancer patients. This CDR3 has 16 residues. Trimming removed 4 bases at V and 2 bases at J, with 16 bases between. CDR1 is SGHRS, CDR2 YFSETQ, per germline. Sequencing was performed with immunoSEQ multiplex PCR; in TCRdb, only in-frame clones are kept and a portion is missing. The sample carries 35,000 to 55,000 clones, 70% to 90% recorded once. This sequence joins TRBV5-1 and TRBJ1-5; D is possibly TRBD1 (5 bases). The specimen sequenced was PBMCs. The receptor was isolated from a woman aged 60 to 75 with lung cancer. This CDR3 is CASSPPAPGGNQPQHF. CDR3 DNA sequence: TGCGCCAGCAGCCCTCCAGCCCCGGGGGGCAATCAGCCCCAGCATTTT.